This T cell receptor (beta chain) is drawn from a study of spatial heterogeneity in lung cancer. This clonotype showed up many times. The time point is: blood at routine non-recurrence follow-up after resection. Every TCR cDNA molecule bore its own unique molecular identifier. TCRdb independently ran MiXCR on the 5' RACE reads; one entry per CDR3 protein. The table includes approximately 39,000 distinct CDR3 sequences, around 7.6% detected once. The source of this sequence is a male donor with early-stage non-small cell lung cancer. The sequences come from PBMCs, collected at follow-up.

The chain's CDR3 is CASRSAGRNYGYTF. Here the CDR3 DNA reads TGTGCCAGCAGGTCGGCAGGGAGAAACTATGGCTACACCTTC. The chain recombines TRBV12-3 or TRBV12-4 with TRBJ1-2, with D perhaps TRBD1 (5 bases). Trimming cost V 6 bases and J 2 bases, with 13 bases left between them. The CDR3 consists of 14 residues.